This T cell receptor beta chain was obtained from a study of T cell responses to AZD1222 COVID-19 vaccine. Regarding the study as a whole: Of the AZD1222 recipients, only 5 or 6 were seropositive at baseline. The study found vaccine-associated CD4 TCRs spanning spike, dominant at 160-218 and 743-854.

The repertoire was sequenced with immunoSEQ multiplex PCR; TCRdb's copy has only in-frame clones and lacks some. The sample has approximately 110,000 clones, around 87% seen once. This clone appeared once. The antigen is not known. The CDR3 is 13 residues long. Trimming removed 2 bases at V and 7 bases at J, with 9 bases between. Germline values: CDR1 SNHLY, CDR2 FYNNEI. The input for sequencing was peripheral blood, taken 28 days after the second AZD1222 dose. The sequence came from an adult who received the AZD1222 COVID-19 vaccine. J is TRBJ1-5 and V is TRBV2, with D unclear. CDR3 nucleotide sequence: TGTGCCAGCAGTGAATCGGGAGGACAGCCCCAGCATTTT. Translation gives CASSESGGQPQHF. The entire variable domain, with the rest obtained from reference TRBV2 and TRBJ1-5, is as follows: EPEVTQTPSHQVTQMGQEVILRCVPISNHLYFYWYRQILGQKVEFLVSFYNNEISEKSEIFDDQFSVERPDGSNFTLKIRSTKLEDSAMYFCASSESGGQPQHFGDGTRLSIL.